The 13 T cell receptor beta chains in this list originate from one sample, sequenced in a study of T cell responses to AZD1222 COVID-19 vaccine. The data were produced by immunoSEQ multiplex PCR, yet TCRdb's version contains in-frame clones alone and is incomplete. The sample records about 130,000 clones, around 90% being singletons. The material was peripheral blood, obtained on day 0 of AZD1222 vaccination. Receptor source: an adult in good health.

The chain recombines TRBV24-1 with TRBJ1-4, with D perhaps TRBD1 (5 bases). Trimming took off 12 bases at V and 8 bases at J, with 30 bases between the two ends. The CDR3 runs to 17 residues. Germline CDR1 and CDR2: KGHDR and SFDVKD. CDR3 nucleotides: TGTGCCCCGAAGGGACTATACGTCCCGCGGATAGGAGAAAAACTGTTTTTT. Residues: CAPKGLYVPRIGEKLFF.

This chain uses TRBV28 with TRBJ1-6, with no clear D. The germline gives CDR1 MDHEN, CDR2 SYDVKM. The CDR3 length is 14 residues. V dropped 1 base and J dropped 7 bases, with 8 bases sitting between them. The CDR3 coding sequence is TGTGCCAGCAGTTTATACGACTGGAATTCACCCCTCCACTTT. Amino acid sequence: CASSLYDWNSPLHF.

The chain carries TRBV5-6 and TRBJ1-6; 9 positions agree with TRBD1. The CDR3 extends over 17 amino acids. The junction had 11 bases not matched to a gene; V was cut back by 5 bases and J by 5 bases. Germline loops: CDR1 SGHDT, CDR2 YYEEEE. This CDR3 reads CASSWAGTGRDNSPLHF. In DNA form, the CDR3 reads TGTGCCAGCAGTTGGGCCGGGACAGGGAGGGATAATTCACCCCTCCACTTT.

This sequence joins TRBV5-1 and TRBJ2-3; D not certain. Trimming cost V 1 base and J 0 bases, with 9 bases left between them. Germline CDR1 and CDR2: SGHRS and YFSETQ. This CDR3 comprises 15 residues. CDR3 coding DNA: TGCGCCAGCAGCTTGTTTTCAGATAGCACAGATACGCAGTATTTT. Translation gives CASSLFSDSTDTQYF.

The chain carries TRBV7-2 and TRBJ1-2; D is uncertain. Trimming pared 1 base from V and 4 bases from J, leaving 13 bases between. The CDR3 totals 15 residues. Germline lookup yields CDR1 SGHTA and CDR2 FQGNSA. This CDR3 is CASSLVRAHGYGYTF. CDR3 nucleotides: TGTGCCAGCAGCTTAGTCCGGGCCCATGGCTATGGCTACACCTTC.

The chain uses TRBV6-5 and TRBJ1-2, with TRBD1 matching over 9 bases. CDR1 MNHEY and CDR2 SVGAGI come from the germline V gene. Trimming at V came to 6 bases and at J to 8 bases, leaving 7 bases not matched to a gene. There are 13 residues in the CDR3. CDR3 residues: CASSQQGARGYTF. CDR3 sequence (DNA): TGTGCCAGCAGCCAACAGGGGGCGCGGGGCTACACCTTC.

The rearrangement uses TRBV28 and TRBJ1-2, with 12 bases that match TRBD1. The CDR3 loop spans 15 amino acids. V lost 4 bases to trimming and J lost 4 bases; unmatched junction nucleotides: 4. Germline CDR1 reads MDHEN; CDR2 reads SYDVKM. In nucleotides, the CDR3 is TGTGCCAGCAGTTCCGGGACAGGGGGCTTCTATGGCTACACCTTC. Translating gives CASSSGTGGFYGYTF.

The V and J genes are TRBV6-5 and TRBJ1-3; a possible D gene is TRBD1 (6 bases). V was cut by 7 bases and J by 2 bases, with 15 bases left in between. This CDR3 spans 15 amino acids. Germline V gene sequence: CDR1 MNHEY, CDR2 SVGAGI. The CDR3 DNA reads TGTGCCAGCACCCCTGGGGGGGCCCCTGGAAACACCATATATTTT. This sequence encodes CASTPGGAPGNTIYF.

The chain couples TRBV19 to TRBJ2-3, with 15 positions matching TRBD2. Per the germline V gene, CDR1 is LNHDA and CDR2 is SQIVND (reference sequence). V shed 4 bases, J shed 9 bases, and the junction held 8 bases outside the gene matches. The CDR3 has 16 amino acids. In nucleotides, the CDR3 is TGTGCCAGTAGTACCTGGACTAGCGGGGGGGGAGGCACGCAGTATTTT. Protein sequence: CASSTWTSGGGGTQYF. Full variable domain (missing parts from reference TRBV19 and TRBJ2-3): DGGITQSPKYLFRKEGQNVTLSCEQNLNHDAMYWYRQDPGQGLRLIYYSQIVNDFQKGDIAEGYSVSREKKESFPLTVTSAQKNPTAFYLCASSTWTSGGGGTQYFGPGTRLTVL.

The gene calls are TRBV29-1 and TRBJ2-1, with 11 bases fitting TRBD2. The CDR3 is made up of 13 amino acids. V shed 7 bases, J shed 6 bases, and the junction held 5 bases outside the gene matches. From germline, CDR1 is SQVTM and CDR2 ANQGSEA. The CDR3 DNA sequence: TGCAGCGCCCGACTAGCGGGGCCCAATGAGCAGTTCTTC. This sequence encodes CSARLAGPNEQFF.

This clone appeared a few times. The CDR3 sequence is CASSLQVRNQPQHF. The CDR3 nucleotides are TGTGCCAGTAGTCTACAGGTCCGCAATCAGCCCCAGCATTTT. The chain carries TRBV19 and TRBJ1-5, with D possibly matching TRBD1 (5 bases). The CDR3 has 14 residues. The germline gives CDR1 LNHDA, CDR2 SQIVND (reference sequence). V was cut by 5 bases and J by 2 bases, with 10 bases left in between.

Concerning this clone: Other nucleotide sequences in the sample specify the same CDR3. The rearrangement uses TRBV5-6 and TRBJ1-1; TRBD1 agrees at 8 bases. The V gene's germline CDR1 is SGHDT and CDR2 YYEEEE. J was trimmed by 4 bases and V by 7 bases; bases with no gene match: 6. The CDR3 has 13 residues. The CDR3 DNA sequence: TGTGCCAGCTCGGGAACAGGGGGCACTGAAGCTTTCTTT. Its translation is CASSGTGGTEAFF.

This chain uses TRBV28 with TRBJ2-3; 14 nucleotides agree with TRBD2. The germline gives CDR1 MDHEN, CDR2 SYDVKM. V trimming: 8 bases; J trimming: 8 bases; junction bases outside the gene matches: 0. The CDR3 contains 12 residues. For the CDR3, the DNA is TGTGCCAGCGGGACTAGCGGGGGTACGCAGTATTTT. As protein: CASGTSGGTQYF.